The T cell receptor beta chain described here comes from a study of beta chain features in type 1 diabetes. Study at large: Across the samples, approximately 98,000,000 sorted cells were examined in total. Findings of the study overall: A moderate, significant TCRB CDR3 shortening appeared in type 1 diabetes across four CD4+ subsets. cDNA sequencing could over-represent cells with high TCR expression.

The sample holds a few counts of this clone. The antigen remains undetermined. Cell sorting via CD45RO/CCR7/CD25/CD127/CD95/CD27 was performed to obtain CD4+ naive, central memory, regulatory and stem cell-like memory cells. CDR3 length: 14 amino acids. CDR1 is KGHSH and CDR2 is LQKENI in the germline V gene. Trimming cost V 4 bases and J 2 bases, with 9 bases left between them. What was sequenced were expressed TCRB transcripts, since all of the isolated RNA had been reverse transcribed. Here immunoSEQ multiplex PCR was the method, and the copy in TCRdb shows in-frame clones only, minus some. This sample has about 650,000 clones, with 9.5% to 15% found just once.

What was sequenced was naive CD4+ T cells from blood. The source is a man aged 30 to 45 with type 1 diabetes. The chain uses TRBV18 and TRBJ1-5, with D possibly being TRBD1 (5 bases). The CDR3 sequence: CASSRQRGNQPQHF. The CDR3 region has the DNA TGTGCCAGCTCACGACAGAGGGGCAATCAGCCCCAGCATTTT.